The sequence of this T cell receptor (beta chain) was determined in a study of blood T cell repertoires in COVID-19. On the study more broadly: In each case, the material was cDNA or gDNA derived from T cells, B-cell-depleted T cells, or PBMCs.

The V and J ends lost 5 bases and 5 bases, in that order; junction bases with no gene match: 5. This CDR3 is built from 13 residues. Germline V gene data show CDR1 as MDHEN and CDR2 as SYDVKM. In the original analysis: Estimation of nucleated cell counts relied on the amplification of reference gene primers. The protocol was immunoSEQ multiplex PCR, while the TCRdb copy is restricted to in-frame clones and leaves out a portion. V and J calls and clone size are as listed in that table; D and trimming were resolved from the DNA. The sample records 190,000 or so clones, roughly four fifths being singletons.

What was sequenced was peripheral blood. The sequence was obtained from a man aged 50 to 60 who had recovered from COVID-19. This chain joins TRBV28 and TRBJ1-1, with 7 bases that match TRBD1. The CDR3 protein is CASSATGITEAFF. The CDR3 region has the DNA TGTGCCAGCAGTGCGACAGGGATAACTGAAGCTTTCTTT.